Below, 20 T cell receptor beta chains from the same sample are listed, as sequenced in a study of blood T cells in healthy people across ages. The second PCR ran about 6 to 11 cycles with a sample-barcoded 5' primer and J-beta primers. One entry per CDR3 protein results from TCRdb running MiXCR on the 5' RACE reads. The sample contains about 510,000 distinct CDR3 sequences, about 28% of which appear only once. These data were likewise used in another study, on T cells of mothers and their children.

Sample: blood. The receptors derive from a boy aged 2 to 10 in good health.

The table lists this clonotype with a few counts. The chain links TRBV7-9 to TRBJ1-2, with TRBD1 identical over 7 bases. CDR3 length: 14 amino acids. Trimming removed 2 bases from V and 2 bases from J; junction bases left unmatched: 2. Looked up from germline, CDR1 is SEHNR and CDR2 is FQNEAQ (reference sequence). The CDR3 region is CASSLSDRNYGYTF. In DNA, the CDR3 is TGTGCCAGCAGCTTATCGGACAGGAACTATGGCTACACCTTC.

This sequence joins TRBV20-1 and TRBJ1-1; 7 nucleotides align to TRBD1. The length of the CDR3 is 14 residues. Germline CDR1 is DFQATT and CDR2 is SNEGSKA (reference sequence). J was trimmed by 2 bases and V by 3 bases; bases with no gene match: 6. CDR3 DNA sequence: TGCAGTGCTAGGGGCGCAGGGGGTAACACTGAAGCTTTCTTT. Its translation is CSARGAGGNTEAFF.

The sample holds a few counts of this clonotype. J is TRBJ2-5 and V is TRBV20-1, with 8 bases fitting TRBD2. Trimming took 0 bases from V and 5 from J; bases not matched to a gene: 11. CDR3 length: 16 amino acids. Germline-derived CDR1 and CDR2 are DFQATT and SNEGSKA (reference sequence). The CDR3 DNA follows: TGCAGTGCTAGAGATCTGGTCGGGGGGGGACGGGAGACCCAGTACTTC. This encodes CSARDLVGGGRETQYF.

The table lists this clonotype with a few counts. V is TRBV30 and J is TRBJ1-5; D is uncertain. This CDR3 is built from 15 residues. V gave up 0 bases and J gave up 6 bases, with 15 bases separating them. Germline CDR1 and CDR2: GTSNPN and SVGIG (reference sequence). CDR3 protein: CAWSVSGFGGQPQHF. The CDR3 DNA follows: TGTGCCTGGAGTGTGTCCGGGTTCGGTGGTCAGCCCCAGCATTTT.

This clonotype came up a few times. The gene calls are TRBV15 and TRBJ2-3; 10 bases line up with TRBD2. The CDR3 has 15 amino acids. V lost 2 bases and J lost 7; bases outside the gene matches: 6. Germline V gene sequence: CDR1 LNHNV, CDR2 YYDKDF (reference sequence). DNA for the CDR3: TGTGCCACCAGCAGATCTAGCGGGAGCGCGCATACGCAGTATTTT. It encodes CATSRSSGSAHTQYF.

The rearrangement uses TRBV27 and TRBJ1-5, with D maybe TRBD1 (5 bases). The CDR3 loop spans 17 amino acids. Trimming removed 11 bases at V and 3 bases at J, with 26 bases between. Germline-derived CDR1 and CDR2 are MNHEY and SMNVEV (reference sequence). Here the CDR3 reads CARDPGKTGFYNQPQHF. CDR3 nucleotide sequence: TGTGCCCGAGACCCGGGGAAAACAGGATTTTACAATCAGCCCCAGCATTTT.

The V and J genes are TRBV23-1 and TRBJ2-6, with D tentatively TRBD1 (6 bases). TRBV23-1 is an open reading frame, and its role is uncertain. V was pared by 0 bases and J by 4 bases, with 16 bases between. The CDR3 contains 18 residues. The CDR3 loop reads CASSQSRGQLSGANVLTF. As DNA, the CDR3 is TGCGCCAGCAGTCAATCGAGAGGACAGTTATCCGGGGCCAACGTCCTGACTTTC.

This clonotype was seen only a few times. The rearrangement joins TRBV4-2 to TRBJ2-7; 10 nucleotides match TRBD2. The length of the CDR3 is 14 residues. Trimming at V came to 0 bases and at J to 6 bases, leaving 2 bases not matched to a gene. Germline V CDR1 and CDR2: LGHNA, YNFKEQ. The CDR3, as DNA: TGTGCCAGCAGCCAAGAAGTAGCGGGGGGCGAGCAGTACTTC. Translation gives CASSQEVAGGEQYF.

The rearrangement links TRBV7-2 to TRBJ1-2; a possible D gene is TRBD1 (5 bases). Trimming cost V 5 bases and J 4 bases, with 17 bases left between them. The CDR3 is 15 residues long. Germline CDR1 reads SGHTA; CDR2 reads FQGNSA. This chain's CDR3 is CASSLKSGTRYGYTF. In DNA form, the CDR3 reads TGTGCCAGCAGCCTAAAGAGCGGGACCCGCTATGGCTACACCTTC.

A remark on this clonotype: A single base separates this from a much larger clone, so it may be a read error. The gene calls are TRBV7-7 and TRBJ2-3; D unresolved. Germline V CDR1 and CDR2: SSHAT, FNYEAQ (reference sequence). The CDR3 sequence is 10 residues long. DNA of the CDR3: TGTGCCAGCAGCTTTTGTCGCGCGGCGTTT. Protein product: CASSFCRAAF.

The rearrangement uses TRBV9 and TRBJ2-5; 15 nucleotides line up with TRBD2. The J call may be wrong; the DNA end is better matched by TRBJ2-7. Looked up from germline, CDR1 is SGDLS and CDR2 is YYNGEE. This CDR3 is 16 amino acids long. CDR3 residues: CASSVGLAGGHDEQYF. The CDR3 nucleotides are TGTGCCAGCAGCGTCGGACTAGCGGGGGGGCACGACGAGCAGTACTTC.

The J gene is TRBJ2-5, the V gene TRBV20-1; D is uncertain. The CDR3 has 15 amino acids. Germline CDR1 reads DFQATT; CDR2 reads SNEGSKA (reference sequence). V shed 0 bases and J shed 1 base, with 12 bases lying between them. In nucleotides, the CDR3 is TGCAGTGCTAGAGATTTCCGAGGAACCCAAGAGACCCAGTACTTC. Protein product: CSARDFRGTQETQYF.

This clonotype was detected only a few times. The CDR3 protein is CASSSQGGKETQYF. As DNA, the CDR3 is TGTGCCAGCAGCTCCCAGGGAGGGAAAGAGACCCAGTACTTC. This chain uses TRBV7-3 with TRBJ2-5, with 7 bases identical to TRBD2. The V and J ends lost 4 bases and 3 bases, in that order; junction bases with no gene match: 5. Looked up from germline, CDR1 is SGHTA and CDR2 is FQGTGA. The CDR3 spans 14 residues.

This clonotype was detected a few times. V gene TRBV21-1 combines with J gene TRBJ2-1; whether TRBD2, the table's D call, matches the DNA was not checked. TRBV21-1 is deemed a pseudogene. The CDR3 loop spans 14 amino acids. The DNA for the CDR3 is TGTGCCAGCAGCAAAAGACTAGATAGTGGTGAGCAGTTCTTC. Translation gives CASSKRLDSGEQFF.

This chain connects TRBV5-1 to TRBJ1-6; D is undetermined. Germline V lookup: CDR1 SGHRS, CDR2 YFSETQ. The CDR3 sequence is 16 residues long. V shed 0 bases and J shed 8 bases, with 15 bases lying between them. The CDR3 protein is CASSLDYLGRHSPLHF. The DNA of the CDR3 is TGCGCCAGCAGCTTGGACTACCTCGGACGGCATTCACCCCTCCACTTT.

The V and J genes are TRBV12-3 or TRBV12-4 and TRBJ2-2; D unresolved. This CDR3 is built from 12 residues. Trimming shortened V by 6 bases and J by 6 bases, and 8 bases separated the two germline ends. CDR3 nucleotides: TGTGCCAGCAGGGCGGTCCCCGGGGAGCTGTTTTTT. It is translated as CASRAVPGELFF.

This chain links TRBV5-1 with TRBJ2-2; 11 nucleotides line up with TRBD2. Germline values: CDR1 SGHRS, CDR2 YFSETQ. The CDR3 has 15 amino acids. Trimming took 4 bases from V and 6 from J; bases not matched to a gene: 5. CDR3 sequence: CASSTGTSGPGELFF. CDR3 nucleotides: TGCGCCAGCAGCACCGGGACTAGCGGACCCGGGGAGCTGTTTTTT.

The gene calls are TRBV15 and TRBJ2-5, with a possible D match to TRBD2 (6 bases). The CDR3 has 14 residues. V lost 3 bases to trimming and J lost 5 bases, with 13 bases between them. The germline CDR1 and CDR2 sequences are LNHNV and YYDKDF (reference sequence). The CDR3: CATSSGGIVETQYF. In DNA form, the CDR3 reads TGTGCCACCAGCAGTGGGGGGATCGTGGAGACCCAGTACTTC.

The CDR3 sequence: CAIKEVRGETQYF. For the CDR3, the DNA is TGTGCCATCAAAGAGGTCAGGGGGGAGACCCAGTACTTC. V usage is TRBV10-3 and J usage is TRBJ2-7; 7 bases are a match to TRBD1. The J call is in doubt because the DNA end fits TRBJ2-5 better. Germline CDR1 and CDR2: ENHRY and SYGVKD. There are 13 residues in the CDR3.

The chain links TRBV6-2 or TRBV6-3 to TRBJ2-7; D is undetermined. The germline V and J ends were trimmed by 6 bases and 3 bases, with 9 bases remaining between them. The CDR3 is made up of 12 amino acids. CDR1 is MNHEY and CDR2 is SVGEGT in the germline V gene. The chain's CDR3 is CASSQNSYEQYV. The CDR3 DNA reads TGTGCCAGCAGCCAAAACAGCTACGAGCAGTACGTC.